This TCR beta chain was sequenced during a study of blood T cell repertoires in COVID-19. Study overall: There were acute and convalescent COVID-19 samples, and they came from the United States, Italy and Spain.

Sequencing used immunoSEQ multiplex PCR; TCRdb keeps in-frame clones, though not all of them. The table includes more than 150,000 clones, around 87% detected once. Germline CDR1 MDHEN, CDR2 SYDVKM. This CDR3 spans 14 amino acids. The V and J ends lost 8 bases and 5 bases, in that order; junction bases with no gene match: 6. The sample consisted of peripheral blood. This chain joins TRBV28 and TRBJ2-2, with 9 bases lining up with TRBD2. This TCR came from a woman in her seventies with COVID-19, enrolled during active disease. DNA for the CDR3: TGTGCCAGCGAGACGGGACTAGCAACCGGGGAGCTGTTTTTT. Its translation: CASETGLATGELFF.